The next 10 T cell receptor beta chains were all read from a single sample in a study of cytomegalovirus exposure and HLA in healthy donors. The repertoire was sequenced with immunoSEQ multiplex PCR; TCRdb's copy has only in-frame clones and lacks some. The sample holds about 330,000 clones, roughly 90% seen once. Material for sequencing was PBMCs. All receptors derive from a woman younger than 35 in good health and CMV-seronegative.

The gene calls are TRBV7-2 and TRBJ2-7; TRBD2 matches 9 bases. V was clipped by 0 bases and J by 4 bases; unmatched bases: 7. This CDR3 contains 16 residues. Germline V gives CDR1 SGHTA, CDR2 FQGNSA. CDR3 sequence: CASSLAVSGSNYEQYF. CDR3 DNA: TGTGCCAGCAGCTTAGCGGTTAGCGGGAGCAATTACGAGCAGTACTTC.

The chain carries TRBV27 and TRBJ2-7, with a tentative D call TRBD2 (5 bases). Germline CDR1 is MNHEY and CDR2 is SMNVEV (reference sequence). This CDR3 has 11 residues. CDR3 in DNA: TGTGTCACCCGACGGGGCTACGAGCAGTACTTC. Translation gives CVTRRGYEQYF.

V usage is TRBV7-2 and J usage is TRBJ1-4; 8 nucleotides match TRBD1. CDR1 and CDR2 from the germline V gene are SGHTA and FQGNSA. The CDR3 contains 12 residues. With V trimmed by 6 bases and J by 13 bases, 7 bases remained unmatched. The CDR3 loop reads CASSYRQGILFF. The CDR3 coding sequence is TGTGCCAGCAGTTACAGACAGGGGATACTGTTTTTT.

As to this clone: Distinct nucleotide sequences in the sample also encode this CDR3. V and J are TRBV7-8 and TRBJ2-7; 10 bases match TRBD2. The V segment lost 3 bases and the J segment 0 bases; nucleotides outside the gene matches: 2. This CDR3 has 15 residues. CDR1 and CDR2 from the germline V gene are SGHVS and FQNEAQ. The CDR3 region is CASSFRTSGSYEQYF. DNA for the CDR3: TGTGCCAGCAGCTTCCGGACTAGCGGCTCCTACGAGCAGTACTTC.

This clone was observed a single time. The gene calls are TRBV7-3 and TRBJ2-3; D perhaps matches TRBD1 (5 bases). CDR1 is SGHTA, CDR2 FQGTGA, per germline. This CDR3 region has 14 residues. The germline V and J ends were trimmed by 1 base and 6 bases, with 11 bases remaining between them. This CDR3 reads CASSLSQGADTQYF. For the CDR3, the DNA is TGTGCCAGCAGCTTAAGCCAAGGGGCGGATACGCAGTATTTT.

CDR3 loop: CSVGFWTGTAEAFF. CDR3 sequence (DNA): TGCAGCGTTGGGTTCTGGACAGGGACGGCTGAAGCTTTCTTT. The rearrangement uses TRBV29-1 and TRBJ1-1; 8 nucleotides match TRBD1. Germline CDR1 SQVTM, CDR2 ANQGSEA. Trimming took 4 bases from V and 6 from J; bases not matched to a gene: 10. The CDR3 is 14 amino acids.

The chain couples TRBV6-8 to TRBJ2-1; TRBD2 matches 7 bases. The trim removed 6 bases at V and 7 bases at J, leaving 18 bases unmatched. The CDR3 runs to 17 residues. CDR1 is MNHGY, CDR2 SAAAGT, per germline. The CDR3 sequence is CASRYGEGREMGNEQFF. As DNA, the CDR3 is TGTGCCAGCAGGTATGGAGAGGGGCGGGAGATGGGTAATGAGCAGTTCTTC.

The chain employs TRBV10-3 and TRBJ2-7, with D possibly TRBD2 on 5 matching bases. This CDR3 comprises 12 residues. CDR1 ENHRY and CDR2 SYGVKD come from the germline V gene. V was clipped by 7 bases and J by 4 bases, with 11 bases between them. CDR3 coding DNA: TGTGCCATCAAAAGTGGGAGTTACGAGCAGTACTTC. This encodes CAIKSGSYEQYF.

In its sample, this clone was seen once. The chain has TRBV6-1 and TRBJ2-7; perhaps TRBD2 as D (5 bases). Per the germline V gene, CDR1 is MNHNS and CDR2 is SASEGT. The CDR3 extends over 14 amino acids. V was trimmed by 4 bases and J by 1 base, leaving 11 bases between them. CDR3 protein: CASSVEDGSYEQYF. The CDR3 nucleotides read TGTGCCAGCAGTGTGGAGGACGGTTCCTACGAGCAGTACTTC.

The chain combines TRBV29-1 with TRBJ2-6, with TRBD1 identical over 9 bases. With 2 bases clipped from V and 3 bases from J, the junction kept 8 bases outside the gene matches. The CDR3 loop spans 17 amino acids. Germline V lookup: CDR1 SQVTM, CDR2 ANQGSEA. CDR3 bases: TGCAGCGTTGAACAGGACAGGGGCGTGGGTGGGGCCAACGTCCTGACTTTC. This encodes CSVEQDRGVGGANVLTF.